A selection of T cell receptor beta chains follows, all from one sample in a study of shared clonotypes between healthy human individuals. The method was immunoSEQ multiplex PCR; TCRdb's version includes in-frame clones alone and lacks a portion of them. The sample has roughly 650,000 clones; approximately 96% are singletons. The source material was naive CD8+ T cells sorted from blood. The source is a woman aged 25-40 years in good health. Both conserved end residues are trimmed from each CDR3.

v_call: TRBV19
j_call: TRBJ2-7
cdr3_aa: ASSMSGGTYEQY

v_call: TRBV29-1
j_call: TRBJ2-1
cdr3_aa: SAPFTYNEQF

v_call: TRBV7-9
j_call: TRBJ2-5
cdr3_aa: ASSLGADETQY

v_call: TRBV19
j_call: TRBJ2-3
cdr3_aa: ASTLGRRTDTQY

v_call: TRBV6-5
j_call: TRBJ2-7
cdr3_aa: ASSYLTSGKVYEQY

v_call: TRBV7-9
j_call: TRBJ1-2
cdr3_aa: ASSREGRGWGYT

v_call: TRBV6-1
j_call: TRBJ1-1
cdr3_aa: ASIHREEAF

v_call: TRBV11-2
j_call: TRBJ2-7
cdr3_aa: ASSFTGLAAFYEQY

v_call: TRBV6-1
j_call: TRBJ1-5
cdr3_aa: ASSAGQRLGQPQH

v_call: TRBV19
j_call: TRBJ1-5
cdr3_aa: ASSRGPHQPQH

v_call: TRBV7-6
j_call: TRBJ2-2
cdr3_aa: ASSSTGELF

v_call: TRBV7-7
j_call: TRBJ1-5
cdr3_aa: ASSFGVGQPQH

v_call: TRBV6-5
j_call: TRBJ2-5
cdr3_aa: ASSSPLVGDYETQY

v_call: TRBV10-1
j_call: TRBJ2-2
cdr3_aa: ASGTTNTGELF

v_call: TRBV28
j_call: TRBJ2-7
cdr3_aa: ASRPTVNYEQY

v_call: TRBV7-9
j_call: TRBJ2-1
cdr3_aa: ASSLVAGGNEQF

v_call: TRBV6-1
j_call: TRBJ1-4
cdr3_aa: ASIPNGVANEKLF

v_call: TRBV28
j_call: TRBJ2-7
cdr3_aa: ASSSLGTQEGINEQY

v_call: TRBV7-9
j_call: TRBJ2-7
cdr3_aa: ASSLSSRTYEQY

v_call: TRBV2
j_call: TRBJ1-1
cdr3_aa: ASRGGDTEAF

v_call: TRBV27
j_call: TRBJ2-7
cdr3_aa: ASNPGTSHEQY

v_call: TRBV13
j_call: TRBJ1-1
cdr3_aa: ASSLVRVGAF

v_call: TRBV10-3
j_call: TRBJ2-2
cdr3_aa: AISEGAPNTGELF

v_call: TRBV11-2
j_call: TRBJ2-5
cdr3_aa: ASSLGALAQY

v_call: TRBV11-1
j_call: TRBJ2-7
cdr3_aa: ASSSLLGQAFTYEQY

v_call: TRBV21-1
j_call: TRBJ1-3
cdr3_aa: ANCTGNTIY

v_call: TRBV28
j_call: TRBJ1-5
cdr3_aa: ASSTGTGVQPQH

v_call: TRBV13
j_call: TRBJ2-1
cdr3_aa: ASSFVADNEQF

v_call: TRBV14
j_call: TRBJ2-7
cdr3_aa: ASSTRRSSYEQY

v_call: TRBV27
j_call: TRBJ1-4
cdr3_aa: ASSPSGLSNEKLF

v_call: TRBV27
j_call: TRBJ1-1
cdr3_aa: ASSALPPAEAF

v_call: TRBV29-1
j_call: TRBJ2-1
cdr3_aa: SVAGLYGSYNEQF

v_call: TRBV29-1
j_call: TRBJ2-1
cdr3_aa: SVDIWSPSGGTYNEQF

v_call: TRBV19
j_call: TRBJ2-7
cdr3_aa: ASSSAGGAYEQY

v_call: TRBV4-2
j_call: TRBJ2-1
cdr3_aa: ASSPIASGRAYYEQF

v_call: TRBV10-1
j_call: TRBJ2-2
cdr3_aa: ASSEFTGTGELF

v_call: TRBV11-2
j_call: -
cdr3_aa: ASSLAEGAGDEQY

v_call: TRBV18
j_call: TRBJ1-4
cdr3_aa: ASSPGDRGTEKLF

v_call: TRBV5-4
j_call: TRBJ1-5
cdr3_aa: ASSSGVNQPQH

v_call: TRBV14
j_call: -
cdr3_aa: ASSQTGHEQY